This TCR beta chain was recovered during a study of cytomegalovirus exposure and HLA in healthy donors. Study-wide results and caveats: Available immune exposure information was restricted to CMV serostatus only. About 87% or about 30% of the time was how often most TCR beta V segments were productive, according to an earlier analysis. The number of N-insertions in an Asian-associated ancestry cluster was reportedly below the 666-donor mean in a later analysis.

The PCR ran on 60 Vbeta and 13 Jbeta primers. The data were produced by immunoSEQ multiplex PCR, yet TCRdb's version contains in-frame clones alone and is incomplete. The table lists tens of thousands of clones, about 79% of them singletons. In the case of this clone: Antigen: not known.

The CDR3 length is 13 residues. From germline, CDR1 is MGHDK and CDR2 SYGVNS. V was pared by 3 bases and J by 4 bases, with 7 bases between. The origin of this receptor is a man aged 50 or older in good health and CMV-seronegative. Source material: PBMCs. The genes are TRBV25-1 and TRBJ2-1, with a possible D match to TRBD2 (5 bases). CDR3 in DNA: TGTGCCAGCAGTGATCGGGGATACAATGAGCAGTTCTTC. Protein product: CASSDRGYNEQFF. Based on the CDR3 plus reference TRBV25-1 and TRBJ2-1, the full variable domain is EADIYQTPRYLVIGTGKKITLECSQTMGHDKMYWYQQDPGMELHLIHYSYGVNSTEKGDLSSESTVSRIRTEHFPLTLESARPSHTSQYLCASSDRGYNEQFFGPGTRLTVL.